The sequence of this TCR beta chain was determined in a study of control samples from healthy donors and cancer patients. TCRdb keeps only in-frame clones here, not all; method: immunoSEQ multiplex PCR. In all, the sample yields approximately 190,000 clones. The V gene lost 9 bases and the J gene lost 7 bases, with 21 bases spanning the gap. The CDR3 contains 15 residues. Germline values: CDR1 LGHDT, CDR2 YNNKEL (reference sequence). The sequenced material came from blood. J is TRBJ1-4 and V is TRBV3-1 (or the pseudogene TRBV3-2); D gene ambiguous. This TCR was recovered from a woman aged 30 to 39 in good health. The CDR3 loop is CASRSALEYGEKLFF. In DNA form, the CDR3 reads TGTGCCAGTCGTTCAGCATTAGAGTATGGTGAAAAACTGTTTTTT.